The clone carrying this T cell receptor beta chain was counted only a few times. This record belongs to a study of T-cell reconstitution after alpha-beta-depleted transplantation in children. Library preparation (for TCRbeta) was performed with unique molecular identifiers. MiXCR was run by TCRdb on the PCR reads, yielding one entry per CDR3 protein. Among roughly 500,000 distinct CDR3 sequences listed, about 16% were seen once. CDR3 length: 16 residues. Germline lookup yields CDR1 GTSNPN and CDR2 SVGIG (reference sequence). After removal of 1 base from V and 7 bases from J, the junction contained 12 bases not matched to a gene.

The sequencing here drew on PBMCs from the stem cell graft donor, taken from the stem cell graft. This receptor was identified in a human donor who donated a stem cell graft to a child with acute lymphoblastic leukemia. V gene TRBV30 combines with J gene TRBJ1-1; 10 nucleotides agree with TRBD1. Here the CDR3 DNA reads TGTGCCTGGAGTGGCACTATAGACAGGGGGCTGAGTGAAGCTTTCTTT. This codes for CAWSGTIDRGLSEAFF.